One T cell receptor (beta chain) is described in this entry. The CDR3 runs to 12 residues. Germline loops: CDR1 SQVTM, CDR2 ANQGSEA. Trimming took 7 bases from V and 3 from J, leaving 10 bases between them. These data are taken from a study of blood T cell repertoires in COVID-19. As handled by the study authors: Counts of nucleated cells, estimated from reference gene primer amplification, were obtained. The protocol was immunoSEQ multiplex PCR, while the TCRdb copy is restricted to in-frame clones and leaves out a portion. V and J calls and clone size are given by that table; D and trimming were obtained from the DNA. The sample yields under 110,000 clones, less than 85% seen once.

The rearrangement links TRBV29-1 to TRBJ2-1; D not resolved. The sequence came from an older woman with acute or convalescent COVID-19. Sequencing was performed on peripheral blood. The CDR3 bases are TGCAGCGCTGGCCGGGTCTACAATGAGCAGTTCTTC. Translating it yields CSAGRVYNEQFF.